This T cell receptor (beta chain) was captured in a study of blood T cell repertoires in COVID-19. The CDR3 contains 14 residues. Germline CDR1 and CDR2: MDHEN and SYDVKM. Trimming shortened V by 2 bases and J by 2 bases, and 9 bases separated the two germline ends. Here immunoSEQ multiplex PCR was the method, and the copy in TCRdb shows in-frame clones only, minus some. This sample has 200,000 to 300,000 clones, with roughly 91% found just once. Material for sequencing was PBMCs or T cells enriched from blood (not recorded which). The receptor comes from a man aged 35 to 55 who had recovered from COVID-19. This rearrangement joins TRBV28 to TRBJ2-5; no reliable D call. The CDR3 DNA sequence: TGTGCCAGCAGTTTACTCCGGAGTCAAGAGACCCAGTACTTC. Translating it yields CASSLLRSQETQYF.